A selection of T cell receptor beta chains follows, all from one sample in a study of control samples from healthy donors and cancer patients. Some clones are missing from TCRdb's copy, which holds only in-frame ones; the method was immunoSEQ multiplex PCR. The sample shows about 140,000 clones, about nine tenths of them seen only once. The specimen sequenced was blood. Every receptor here comes from a man aged 30 to 45 in good health. The conserved cysteine and the conserved F or W are not part of the CDR3 here.

v_gene	j_gene	CDR3aa
TRBV6-5	TRBJ1-3	ASTDPGTGNTIY
TRBV5-4	TRBJ1-2	ASSGGGEGLNYGYT
TRBV7-2	TRBJ1-3	ASSLNPGDTIY
TRBV27	TRBJ2-4	ASSLLGTGGTQY
TRBV3-1/TRBV3-2	TRBJ1-2	ASSQFGTGAFGYT
TRBV7-8	TRBJ1-6	ASSLSGANNSPLH
TRBV15	TRBJ2-7	ATSRQSGGASEQY
TRBV21-1	TRBJ2-7	ASSKGGFDYEQY
TRBV29-1	TRBJ2-5	SVVRGSGQETQY
TRBV7-7	TRBJ2-2	ASSLVGTSGRNTGELF
TRBV13	TRBJ2-1	ASSFSDLGEQF
TRBV28	TRBJ1-2	ASSFSGQKIYGYT
TRBV6-5	TRBJ2-1	ASSQGTSGYNEQF
TRBV5-1	TRBJ1-6	ASSLSWVSPLH
TRBV6-5	TRBJ1-4	ASSYSGVTNEKLF
TRBV5-5	TRBJ1-3	ASSLDSTGNTIY